This TCR beta chain was identified in a study of T cell clusters in autoimmune cytopenias. General study points: Functional roles of the in silico T cell clusters still await experimental validation.

Turning to this clonotype: The target antigen is unknown.

Multiplex touch-down PCR amplified TRB using TRB-A and TRB-B pools in one tube. From the multiplex PCR reads, TCRdb lists one entry per CDR3 protein and no DNA. The sample holds roughly 8,400 distinct CDR3 sequences. This CDR3 is 18 amino acids long. Germline V CDR1 and CDR2: SGHTA, FQGTGA. Each sample's input was 200 to 300 ng genomic DNA, 35,000 to 40,000 genome equivalents. The chain is built from TRBV7-3 and TRBJ1-1; the TCRdb call, TRBD1, lacks DNA for checking. The clonotype was recovered from a human donor with an autoimmune cytopenia or autoimmune hepatitis (not recorded which). Sequencing was carried out using peripheral blood. The CDR3 here is CASSLSPGRVGGNTEAFF.